This record looks at one T cell receptor (beta chain) sequence and its context. Its specificity is not known. Clones were sequenced by immunoSEQ multiplex PCR, and TCRdb holds only the in-frame ones, with some missing. The data show approximately 2,200,000 clones, about 93% seen once. The data originate from a study of shared clonotypes between healthy human individuals. Points from the study as a whole: For naive CD4 cells, around 5.1% of clonotypes were shared across a handful of donors.

Naive CD8 cells were CD45RO-negative, positively selected for CCR7, excluding terminally differentiated effector memory CD45RA+ cells. The source is a man aged 18 to 29 in good health. Some clones in this sample may be carry-over from other donors' samples. The sequenced sample was naive CD8+ T cells from PBMCs.

The CDR3 here is CASSEARGVYHISGANVLTF. The CDR3 bases are TGTGCCAGCAGTGAAGCGCGAGGAGTTTATCACATCTCTGGGGCCAACGTCCTGACTTTC. The chain couples TRBV2 to TRBJ2-6; D gene unclear. This CDR3 spans 20 amino acids. Between the trimmed V and J ends, which lost 0 bases and 0 bases, there was a span of 18 bases. The germline gives CDR1 SNHLY, CDR2 FYNNEI.